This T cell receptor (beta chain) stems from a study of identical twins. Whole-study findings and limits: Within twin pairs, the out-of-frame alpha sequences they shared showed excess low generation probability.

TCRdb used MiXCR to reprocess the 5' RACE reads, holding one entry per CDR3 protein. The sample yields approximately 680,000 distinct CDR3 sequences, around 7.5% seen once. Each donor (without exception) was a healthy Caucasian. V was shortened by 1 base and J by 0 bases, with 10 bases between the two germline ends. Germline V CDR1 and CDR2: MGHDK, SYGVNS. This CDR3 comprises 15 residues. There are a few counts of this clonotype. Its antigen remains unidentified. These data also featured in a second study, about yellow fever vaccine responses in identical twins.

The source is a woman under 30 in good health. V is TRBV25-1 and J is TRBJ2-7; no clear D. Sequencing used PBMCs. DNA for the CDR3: TGTGCCAGCAGTGAATCCGTCGGCAGCTCCTACGAGCAGTACTTC. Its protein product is CASSESVGSSYEQYF.